The present TCR beta chain was sequenced within a study of blood T cell repertoires in COVID-19. This clone was seen once. The V end was cut by 4 bases, the J end by 9 bases, with 17 bases between. Per the germline V gene, CDR1 is SGHKS and CDR2 is YYEKEE (reference sequence). This CDR3 spans 14 amino acids. Measured with immunoSEQ multiplex PCR; TCRdb has only the in-frame clones, and not every one. The table includes fewer than 200,000 clones, roughly 80% detected once. The sequenced material came from peripheral blood. This clonotype originated in a woman of 80 years or more with COVID-19, enrolled during active disease. This sequence joins TRBV5-5 and TRBJ1-5, with D tentatively TRBD1 (6 bases). As DNA, the CDR3 is TGTGCCAGCAGCCCCGGGACACCTAGGGGGCCCCAGCATTTT. This gives the protein CASSPGTPRGPQHF.